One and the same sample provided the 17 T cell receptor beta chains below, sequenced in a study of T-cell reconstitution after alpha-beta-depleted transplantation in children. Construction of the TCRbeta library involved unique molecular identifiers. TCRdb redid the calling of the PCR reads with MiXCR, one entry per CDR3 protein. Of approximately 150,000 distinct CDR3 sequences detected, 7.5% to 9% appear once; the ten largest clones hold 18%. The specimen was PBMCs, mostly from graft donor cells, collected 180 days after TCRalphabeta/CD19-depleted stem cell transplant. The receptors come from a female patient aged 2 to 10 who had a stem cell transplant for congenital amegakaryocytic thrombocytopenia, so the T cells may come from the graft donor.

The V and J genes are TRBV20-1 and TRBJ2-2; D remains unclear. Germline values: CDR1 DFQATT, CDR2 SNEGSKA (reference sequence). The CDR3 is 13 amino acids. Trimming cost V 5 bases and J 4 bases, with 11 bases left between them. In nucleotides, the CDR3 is TGCAGTGCTGCCGGGCCCGGCACCGGGGAGCTGTTTTTT. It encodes CSAAGPGTGELFF.

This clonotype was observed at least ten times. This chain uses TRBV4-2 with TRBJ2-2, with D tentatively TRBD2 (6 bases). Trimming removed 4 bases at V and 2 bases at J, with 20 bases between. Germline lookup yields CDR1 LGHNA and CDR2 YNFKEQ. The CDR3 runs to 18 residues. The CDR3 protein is CASSPTSFRAANTGELFF. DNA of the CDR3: TGTGCCAGCAGCCCGACTAGTTTCAGAGCGGCCAACACCGGGGAGCTGTTTTTT.

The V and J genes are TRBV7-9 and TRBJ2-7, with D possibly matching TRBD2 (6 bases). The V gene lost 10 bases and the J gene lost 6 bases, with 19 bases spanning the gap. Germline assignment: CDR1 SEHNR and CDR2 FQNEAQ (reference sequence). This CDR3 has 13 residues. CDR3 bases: TGTGCCACCCGGGAGTCGGCTTCTGCCGAGCAGTACTTC. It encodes CATRESASAEQYF.

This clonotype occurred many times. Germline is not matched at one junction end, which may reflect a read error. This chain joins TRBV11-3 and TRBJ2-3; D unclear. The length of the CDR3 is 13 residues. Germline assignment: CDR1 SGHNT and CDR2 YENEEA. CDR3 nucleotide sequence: TGTGCCAGCAGCCTAGAGAGAGCAGATACGCAGTATTTT. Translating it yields CASSLERADTQYF.

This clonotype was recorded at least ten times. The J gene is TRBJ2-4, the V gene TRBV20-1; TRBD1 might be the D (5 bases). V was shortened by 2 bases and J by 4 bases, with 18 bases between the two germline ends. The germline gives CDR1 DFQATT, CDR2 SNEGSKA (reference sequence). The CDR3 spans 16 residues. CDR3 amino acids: CSARPLAGQGKNIQYF. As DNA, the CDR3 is TGCAGTGCTAGACCCCTGGCCGGGCAGGGTAAAAACATTCAGTACTTC.

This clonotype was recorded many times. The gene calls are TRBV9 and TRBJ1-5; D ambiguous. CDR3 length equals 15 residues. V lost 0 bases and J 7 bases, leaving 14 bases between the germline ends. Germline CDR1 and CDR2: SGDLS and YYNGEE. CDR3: CASSVGGLSFQPQHF. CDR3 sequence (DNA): TGTGCCAGCAGCGTAGGGGGTCTAAGTTTCCAGCCCCAGCATTTT.

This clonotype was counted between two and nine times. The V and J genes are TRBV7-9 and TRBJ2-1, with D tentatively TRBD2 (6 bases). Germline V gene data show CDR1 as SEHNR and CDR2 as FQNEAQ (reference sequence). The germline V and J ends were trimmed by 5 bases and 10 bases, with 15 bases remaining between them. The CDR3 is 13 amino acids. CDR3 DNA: TGTGCCAGCAGCGTTACGAATGGGGGGGAGCAGTTCTTC. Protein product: CASSVTNGGEQFF.

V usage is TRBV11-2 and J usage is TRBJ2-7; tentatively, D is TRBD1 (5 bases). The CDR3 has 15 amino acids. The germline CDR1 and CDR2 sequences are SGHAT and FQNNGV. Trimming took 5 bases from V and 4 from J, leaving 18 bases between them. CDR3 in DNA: TGTGCCAGCAGCCCCGTGTTCCAGGGAACTTACGAGCAGTACTTC. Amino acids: CASSPVFQGTYEQYF.

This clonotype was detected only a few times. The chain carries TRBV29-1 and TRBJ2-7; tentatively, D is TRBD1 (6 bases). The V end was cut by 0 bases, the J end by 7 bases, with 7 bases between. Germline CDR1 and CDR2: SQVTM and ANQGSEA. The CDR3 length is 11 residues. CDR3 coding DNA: TGCAGCGTTGAAGAGGGGGCGGAGCAGTACTTC. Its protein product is CSVEEGAEQYF.

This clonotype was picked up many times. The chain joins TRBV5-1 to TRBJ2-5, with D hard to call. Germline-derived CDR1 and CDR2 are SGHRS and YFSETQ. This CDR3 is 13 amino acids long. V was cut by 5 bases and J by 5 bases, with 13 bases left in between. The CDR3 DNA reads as TGCGCCAGCAGGCGTTCGGTCCGGGAGACCCAGTACTTC. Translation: CASRRSVRETQYF.

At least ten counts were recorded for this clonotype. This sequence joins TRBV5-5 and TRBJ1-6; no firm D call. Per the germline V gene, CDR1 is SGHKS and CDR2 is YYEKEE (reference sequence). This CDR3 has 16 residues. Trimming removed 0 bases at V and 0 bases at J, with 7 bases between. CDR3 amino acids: CASSLVGNSYNSPLHF. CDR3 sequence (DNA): TGTGCCAGCAGCTTGGTCGGAAACTCCTATAATTCACCCCTCCACTTT.

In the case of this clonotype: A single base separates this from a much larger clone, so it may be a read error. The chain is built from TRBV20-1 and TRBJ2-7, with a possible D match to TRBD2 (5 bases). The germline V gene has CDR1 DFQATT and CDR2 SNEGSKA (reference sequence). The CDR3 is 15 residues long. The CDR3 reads CSARNVGGFSYAQYF. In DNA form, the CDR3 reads TGCAGTGCTAGAAATGTGGGCGGGTTTTCCTACGCGCAGTACTTC.

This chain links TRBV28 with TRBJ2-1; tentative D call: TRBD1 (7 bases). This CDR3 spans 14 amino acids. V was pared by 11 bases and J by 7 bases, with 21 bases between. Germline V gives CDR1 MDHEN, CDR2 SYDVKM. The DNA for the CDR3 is TGTGCCCTTACCGGGACAGCTGGGGGGAATGAGCAGTTCTTC. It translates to CALTGTAGGNEQFF. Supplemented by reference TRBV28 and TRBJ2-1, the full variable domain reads DVKVTQSSRYLVKRTGEKVFLECVQDMDHENMFWYRQDPGLGLRLIYFSYDVKMKEKGDIPEGYSVSREKKERFSLILESASTNQTSMYLCALTGTAGGNEQFFGPGTRLTVL.

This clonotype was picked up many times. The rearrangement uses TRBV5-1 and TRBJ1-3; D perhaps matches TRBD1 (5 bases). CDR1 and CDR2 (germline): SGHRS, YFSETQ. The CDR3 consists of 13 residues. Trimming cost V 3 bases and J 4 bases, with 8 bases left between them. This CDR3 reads CASSSGSGNTIYF. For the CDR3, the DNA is TGCGCCAGCAGCTCAGGGTCCGGAAACACCATATATTTT.

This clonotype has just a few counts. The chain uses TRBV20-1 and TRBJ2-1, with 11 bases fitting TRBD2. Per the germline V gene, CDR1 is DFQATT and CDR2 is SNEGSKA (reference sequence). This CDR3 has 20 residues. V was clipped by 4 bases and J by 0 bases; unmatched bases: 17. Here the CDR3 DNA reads TGCAGTGCTACTAGGGTTAGCGGGAGGGCCTTCCTAAGCTCCTACAATGAGCAGTTCTTC. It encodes CSATRVSGRAFLSSYNEQFF.

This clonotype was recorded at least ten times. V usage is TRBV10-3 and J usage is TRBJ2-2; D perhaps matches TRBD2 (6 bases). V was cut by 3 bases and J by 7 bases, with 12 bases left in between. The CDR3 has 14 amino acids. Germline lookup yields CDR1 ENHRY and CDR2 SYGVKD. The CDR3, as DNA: TGTGCCATCAGTGAAACCGCGGGATTCGGGGAGCTGTTTTTT. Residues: CAISETAGFGELFF.

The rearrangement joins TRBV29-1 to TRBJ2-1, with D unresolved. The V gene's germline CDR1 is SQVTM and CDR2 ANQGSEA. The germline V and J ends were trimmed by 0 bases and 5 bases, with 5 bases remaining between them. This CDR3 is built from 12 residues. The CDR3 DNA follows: TGCAGCGTTGAAGATGGGCACAATGAGCAGTTCTTC. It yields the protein CSVEDGHNEQFF.